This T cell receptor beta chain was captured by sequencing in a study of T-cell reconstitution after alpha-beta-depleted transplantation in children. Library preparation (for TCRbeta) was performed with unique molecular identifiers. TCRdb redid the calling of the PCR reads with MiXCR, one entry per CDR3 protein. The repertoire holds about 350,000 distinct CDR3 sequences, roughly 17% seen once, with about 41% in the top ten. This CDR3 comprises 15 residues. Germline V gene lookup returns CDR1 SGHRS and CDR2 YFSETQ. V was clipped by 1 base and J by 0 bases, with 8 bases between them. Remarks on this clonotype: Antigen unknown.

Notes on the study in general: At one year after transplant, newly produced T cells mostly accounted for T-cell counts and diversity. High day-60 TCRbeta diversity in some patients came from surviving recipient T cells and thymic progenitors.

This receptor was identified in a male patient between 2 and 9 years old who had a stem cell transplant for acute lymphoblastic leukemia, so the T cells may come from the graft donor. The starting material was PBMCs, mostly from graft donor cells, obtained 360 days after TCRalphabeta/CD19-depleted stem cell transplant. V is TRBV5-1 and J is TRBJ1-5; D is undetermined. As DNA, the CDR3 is TGCGCCAGCAGCTTGAGCGGCTATAGCAATCAGCCCCAGCATTTT. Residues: CASSLSGYSNQPQHF.